The sequence of this T cell receptor beta chain was determined in a study of identical twins. MiXCR, run by TCRdb on the 5' RACE reads, gives a single entry per CDR3 protein. The sample has around 490,000 distinct CDR3 sequences, roughly 13% seen once. CDR1 is SGHDT, CDR2 YYEEEE, per germline. The CDR3 spans 14 residues. Trimming took off 2 bases at V and 2 bases at J, with 9 bases between the two ends. This clonotype was seen ten or more times. These data were also filed under a second study, of yellow fever vaccine responses in identical twins.

This clonotype originated in a woman aged 18-35 years in good health. Sample: CD4+ T cells sorted from blood. The rearrangement uses TRBV5-6 and TRBJ2-3, with D possibly TRBD1 on 5 matching bases. In DNA, the CDR3 is TGTGCCAGCAGCTTCACAGGAGACACAGATACGCAGTATTTT. Translated, it gives CASSFTGDTDTQYF. The complete variable domain, with remaining parts taken from reference TRBV5-6 and TRBJ2-3, reads DAGVTQSPTHLIKTRGQQVTLRCSPKSGHDTVSWYQQALGQGPQFIFQYYEEEERQRGNFPDRFSGHQFPNYSSELNVNALLLGDSALYLCASSFTGDTDTQYFGPGTRLTVL.